A single T cell receptor (beta chain) is shown here with its context. The target antigen is unknown. A second PCR, run for about 7 to 11 cycles, used a sample-barcoded 5' primer plus a J-beta primer mix. From the 5' RACE reads, TCRdb called clonotypes with MiXCR, one entry per CDR3 protein. The table lists about 1.6 million distinct CDR3 sequences, about 35% of them singletons. The data were obtained in a study of blood T cells in healthy people across ages. Whole-study findings and limits: As age increased, TCR beta diversity per million T cells fell in a roughly linear fashion.

This CDR3 has 13 residues. The germline gives CDR1 MNHEY, CDR2 SVGAGI. Trimming removed 6 bases at V and 7 bases at J, with 13 bases between. Sequencing was carried out using blood. This TCR was recovered from a woman in her twenties or thirties in good health. This sequence joins TRBV6-5 and TRBJ1-5; D is ambiguous. DNA of the CDR3: TGTGCCAGCAGCCCGGGGTTACAACAGCCCCAGCATTTT. Its translation: CASSPGLQQPQHF.